This T cell receptor (beta chain) originates from a study of blood T cell repertoires in COVID-19. Background on the study: Some COVID-19 samples were acute and others convalescent; all came from the United States, Italy and Spain.

Donors of Cohort 3 who recovered were those that had two negative PCRs, clearance, or symptom resolution. This CDR3 has 15 residues. Germline trimming cut 3 bases from V and 3 bases from J; bases unmatched to any gene: 1. Per germline, CDR1 SGHAT and CDR2 FQNNGV. TCRdb's copy holds only in-frame clones and misses some; the assay was immunoSEQ multiplex PCR. The sample has roughly 310,000 clones; about 88% are singletons. The sample consisted of PBMCs or T cells enriched from blood (not recorded which). The source of this sequence is a woman aged 35 to 49 who had recovered from COVID-19. This chain connects TRBV11-2 to TRBJ2-2, with TRBD2 identical over 10 bases. Here the CDR3 reads CASSFGTSDTGELFF. The CDR3, as DNA: TGTGCCAGCAGCTTCGGGACTAGCGACACCGGGGAGCTGTTTTTT.